Listed below are T cell receptor beta chains from one sample, sequenced in a study of blood T cell repertoires in COVID-19. Using immunoSEQ multiplex PCR, the repertoire was profiled, and TCRdb retains in-frame clones only, with some absent. The sample includes approximately 200,000 clones, about 85% of them seen just once. The sample comprised PBMCs or T cells enriched from blood (not recorded which). The receptors stem from a woman in her twenties or thirties who had recovered from COVID-19. Each CDR3 is given with its conserved first and last residue. D genes are given only for firm matches.

>TRBV24-1|-|16|TRBJ2-7
CATSDGGTVSSYEQYF
>TRBV15|TRBD2|14|TRBJ2-7
CATRGTSGTVEQYF
>TRBV11-2|-|17|TRBJ2-6
CASSNTIGGSGANVLTF
>TRBV6-5|-|13|TRBJ1-3
CASSLEPGNTIYF
>TRBV5-1|-|14|TRBJ1-5
CASSLESGNQPQHF
>TRBV10-1|-|16|TRBJ2-7
CASRIQTRRDNYEQYF
>TRBV7-9|-|13|TRBJ1-6
CASSLGAHSPLHF
>TRBV19|TRBD2|15|TRBJ2-3
CASSMSRETTDTQYF
>TRBV29-1|-|14|TRBJ1-5
CSVQDTADNQPQHF
>TRBV24-1|-|14|TRBJ2-1
CATSDPNRAHEQFF
>TRBV5-4|TRBD1|15|TRBJ1-1
CASSYDRGSLRQAFF